A selection of T cell receptor beta chains follows, all from one sample in a study of blood T cell repertoires in COVID-19. The protocol was immunoSEQ multiplex PCR, while the TCRdb copy is restricted to in-frame clones and leaves out a portion. The sample shows 260,000 or so clones, roughly 90% of them seen only once. Material: PBMCs or T cells enriched from blood (not recorded which). The receptors originated from a woman younger than 45 with acute COVID-19. Both conserved end residues are part of each CDR3. A D gene is named only where the DNA matches it firmly. Size values are once, few and many counts, or a class for expanded clones, and some rows have none.

clone_size | j_call | v_call | d_call | cdr3_aa | cdr3_nt
- | TRBJ1-3 | TRBV6-5 | - | CASRTTGSGNTIYF | TGTGCCAGCAGAACGACAGGCTCTGGAAACACCATATATTTT
- | TRBJ2-6 | TRBV27 | - | CASKPGHSGANVLTF | TGTGCCAGCAAGCCAGGCCACTCTGGGGCCAACGTCCTGACTTTC
few | TRBJ2-7 | TRBV4-2 | TRBD2 | CASSQDREDYEQYF | TGTGCCAGCAGCCAAGATCGGGAGGACTACGAGCAGTACTTC
- | TRBJ2-2 | TRBV19 | - | CASTGASHRTVTGELFF | TGTGCCAGTACCGGAGCCAGTCACCGAACGGTTACCGGGGAGCTGTTTTTT
- | TRBJ2-3 | TRBV9 | TRBD2 | CASSVGTSGSSTDTQYF | TGTGCCAGCAGCGTCGGGACTAGCGGTAGTAGCACAGATACGCAGTATTTT
- | TRBJ1-6 | TRBV6-5 | - | CASSRTVANSPLHF | TGTGCCAGCAGTCGGACAGTGGCGAATTCACCCCTCCACTTT
- | TRBJ2-2 | TRBV6-2/TRBV6-3 | TRBD1 | CASSFRGQWDTGELFF | TGTGCCAGCAGTTTCAGGGGGCAATGGGACACCGGGGAGCTGTTTTTT
- | TRBJ1-2 | TRBV7-9 | - | CASSLQGNYGYTF | TGTGCCAGCAGCTTACAGGGTAACTATGGCTACACCTTC
- | TRBJ2-1 | TRBV5-1 | TRBD1 | CASSLGGQGYNEQFF | TGCGCCAGCAGCTTGGGGGGACAGGGGTACAATGAGCAGTTCTTC
- | TRBJ2-5 | TRBV7-2 | TRBD2 | CASSPFGSGEETQYF | TGTGCCAGCAGCCCCTTTGGTAGCGGGGAAGAGACCCAGTACTTC
- | TRBJ2-2 | TRBV15 | TRBD1 | CATSSRTGSAGELFF | TGTGCCACCAGCTCCCGGACAGGGTCGGCCGGGGAGCTGTTTTTT
- | TRBJ2-3 | TRBV3-1/TRBV3-2 | - | CASNYGRGTDTQYF | TGTGCCAGCAACTACGGGCGGGGCACAGATACGCAGTATTTT
- | TRBJ2-7 | TRBV5-1 | TRBD1 | CASSQGAYEQYF | TGCGCCAGCAGTCAGGGGGCATACGAGCAGTACTTC
once | TRBJ2-5 | TRBV7-2 | - | CASRSFGEETQYF | TGTGCCAGCAGATCCTTCGGGGAAGAGACCCAGTACTTC
- | TRBJ1-5 | TRBV2 | TRBD1 | CASRRRTGGNQPQHF | TGTGCCAGCAGAAGGCGGACAGGGGGCAATCAGCCCCAGCATTTT
- | TRBJ2-3 | TRBV30 | - | CAWNPGGGIADTQYF | TGTGCCTGGAACCCTGGGGGGGGCATAGCAGATACGCAGTATTTT
- | TRBJ1-2 | TRBV19 | - | CASSMDRTNYGYTF | TGTGCCAGTAGTATGGACAGAACTAACTATGGCTACACCTTC
- | TRBJ2-3 | TRBV5-1 | - | CASSFGTSTDTQYF | TGCGCCAGCAGCTTCGGGACTAGCACAGATACGCAGTATTTT
- | TRBJ1-1 | TRBV20-1 | - | CSASRVGGTEAFF | TGCAGTGCTAGTCGGGTGGGGGGCACTGAAGCTTTCTTT
- | TRBJ1-1 | TRBV27 | - | CASSPEGGGTEAFF | TGTGCCAGCAGTCCGGAGGGCGGGGGCACTGAAGCTTTCTTT
- | TRBJ1-5 | TRBV12-3/TRBV12-4 | - | CASTPDRNQPQHF | TGTGCCAGTACCCCGGACAGAAATCAGCCCCAGCATTTT
- | TRBJ1-6 | TRBV4-3 | - | CASSQQVEGNSPLHF | TGCGCCAGCAGCCAACAAGTCGAGGGTAATTCACCCCTCCACTTT
- | TRBJ1-5 | TRBV20-1 | - | CSASTGREGNQPQHF | TGCAGTGCTAGTACAGGGCGGGAGGGCAATCAGCCCCAGCATTTT
- | TRBJ1-1 | TRBV27 | TRBD1 | CASSRRQGVTEAFF | TGTGCCAGCAGTAGACGACAGGGGGTCACTGAAGCTTTCTTT
- | TRBJ1-2 | TRBV11-2 | TRBD1 | CASRPLTSDRRTF | TGTGCCAGCAGACCCCTTACTTCGGACAGGCGTACCTTC
- | TRBJ1-1 | TRBV7-8 | - | CASSHTIDRGTEAFF | TGTGCCAGCAGCCACACAATTGACCGAGGCACTGAAGCTTTCTTT
- | TRBJ1-1 | TRBV18 | - | CASSPGNIGAFF | TGTGCCAGCTCACCAGGAAACATCGGGGCTTTCTTT
- | TRBJ2-7 | TRBV5-4 | TRBD2 | CASSLGTSAGREQYF | TGTGCCAGCAGCTTGGGGACTAGCGCGGGGAGAGAGCAGTACTTC
- | TRBJ2-7 | TRBV5-4 | - | CASSLGTYEQYF | TGTGCCAGCAGCTTGGGTACCTACGAGCAGTACTTC
- | TRBJ2-3 | TRBV5-1 | TRBD1 | CASGIGQGTTDTQYF | TGCGCCAGCGGCATAGGACAGGGCACCACAGATACGCAGTATTTT
- | TRBJ1-1 | TRBV7-2 | - | CASSLEEGRRAFF | TGTGCCAGCAGCTTAGAAGAAGGGAGGCGAGCTTTCTTT
- | TRBJ2-5 | TRBV5-4 | - | CASSGWVREGRGQETQYF | TGTGCCAGCAGCGGATGGGTGCGAGAGGGAAGGGGGCAAGAGACCCAGTACTTC
- | TRBJ1-1 | TRBV5-1 | TRBD1 | CASSASQGGSYRAFF | TGCGCCAGCAGCGCGTCACAGGGGGGGTCGTATCGGGCTTTCTTT
- | TRBJ2-1 | TRBV6-5 | TRBD2 | CASSSRGGWDEQFF | TGTGCCAGCTCCTCCCGGGGGGGTTGGGATGAGCAGTTCTTC
- | TRBJ2-1 | TRBV19 | TRBD2 | CASSPAGGGLYEQFF | TGTGCCAGTAGTCCAGCGGGGGGAGGGCTCTATGAGCAGTTCTTC
- | TRBJ1-2 | TRBV7-6 | - | CASSLDGGFGYTF | TGTGCCAGCAGTCTAGATGGGGGGTTTGGCTACACCTTC
- | TRBJ1-4 | TRBV18 | TRBD1 | CASSRTGGYEKLFF | TGTGCCAGCTCGCGGACAGGGGGGTATGAAAAACTGTTTTTT
- | TRBJ1-5 | TRBV27 | - | CASSLQFNQPQHF | TGTGCCAGCAGTCTACAGTTCAATCAGCCCCAGCATTTT
once | TRBJ1-2 | TRBV4-1 | - | CASSIAGTSNYGYTF | TGCGCCAGCAGCATAGCCGGGACAAGTAACTATGGCTACACCTTC
once | TRBJ1-1 | TRBV6-5 | - | CASSPDTLGSTEAFF | TGTGCCAGCAGCCCAGACACCCTGGGGAGCACTGAAGCTTTCTTT
- | TRBJ2-1 | TRBV7-2 | - | CASSLWTLPFF | TGTGCCAGCAGCTTATGGACATTGCCGTTCTTC
- | TRBJ1-3 | TRBV4-1 | - | CASSQLQGGGNTIYF | TGCGCCAGCAGCCAACTTCAGGGTGGTGGAAACACCATATATTTT
- | TRBJ1-6 | TRBV29-1 | - | CSAIQGDNSPLHF | TGCAGCGCAATACAGGGAGATAATTCACCCCTCCACTTT
- | TRBJ2-5 | TRBV6-1 | - | CASSEERLEETQYF | TGTGCCAGCAGTGAAGAAAGACTGGAAGAGACCCAGTACTTC
- | TRBJ2-7 | TRBV6-5 | - | CASSSSPPLEQYF | TGTGCCAGCAGTTCCTCCCCCCCCCTCGAGCAGTACTTC
few | TRBJ2-1 | TRBV7-9 | TRBD2 | CASSPRTSRVNEQFF | TGTGCCAGCAGCCCCAGGACTAGTCGGGTCAATGAGCAGTTCTTC
- | TRBJ2-5 | TRBV3-1/TRBV3-2 | TRBD2 | CASSPRTSGGGETQYF | TGTGCCAGCAGCCCCCGGACTAGCGGGGGGGGTGAGACCCAGTACTTC
- | TRBJ2-7 | TRBV13 | TRBD1 | CASSLRDRNYEQYF | TGTGCCAGCAGCTTACGGGACAGAAACTACGAGCAGTACTTC
once | TRBJ2-5 | TRBV7-2 | TRBD2 | CASSLPRGGGETQYF | TGTGCCAGCAGCTTACCGCGGGGGGGCGGGGAGACCCAGTACTTC
few | TRBJ2-1 | TRBV6-5 | - | CASSYRRGRGGGEQFF | TGTGCCAGCAGTTACCGAAGGGGACGGGGAGGCGGTGAGCAGTTCTTC
- | TRBJ2-1 | TRBV5-1 | TRBD1 | CASSFPSSGTGGHDSYNEQFF | TGCGCCAGCAGCTTCCCCTCCTCCGGGACAGGGGGCCACGACTCCTACAATGAGCAGTTCTTC
- | TRBJ2-7 | TRBV5-4 | TRBD1 | CASSLGQGSYEQYF | TGTGCCAGCAGCTTGGGACAGGGGTCCTACGAGCAGTACTTC
- | TRBJ1-1 | TRBV19 | - | CASSPFGPGENTEAFF | TGTGCCAGTAGCCCGTTCGGGCCGGGGGAAAACACTGAAGCTTTCTTT